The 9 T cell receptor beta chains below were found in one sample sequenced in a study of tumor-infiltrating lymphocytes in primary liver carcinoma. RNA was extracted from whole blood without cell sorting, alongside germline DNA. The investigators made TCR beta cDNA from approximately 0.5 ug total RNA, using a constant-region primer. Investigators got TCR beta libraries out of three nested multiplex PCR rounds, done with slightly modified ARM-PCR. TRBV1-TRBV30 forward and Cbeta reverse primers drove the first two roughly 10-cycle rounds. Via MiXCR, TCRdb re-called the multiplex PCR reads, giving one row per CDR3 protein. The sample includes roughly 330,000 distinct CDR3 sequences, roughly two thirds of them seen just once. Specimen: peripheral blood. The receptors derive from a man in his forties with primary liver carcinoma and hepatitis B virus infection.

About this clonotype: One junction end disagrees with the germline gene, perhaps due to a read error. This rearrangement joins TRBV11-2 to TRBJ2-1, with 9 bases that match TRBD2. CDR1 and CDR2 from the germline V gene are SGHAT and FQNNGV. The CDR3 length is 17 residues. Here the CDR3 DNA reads TGTACCAGCAGCTTACAGACTAGCGGACTCACTACAATGAGAAAGTTCTTC. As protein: CTSSLQTSGLTTMRKFF.

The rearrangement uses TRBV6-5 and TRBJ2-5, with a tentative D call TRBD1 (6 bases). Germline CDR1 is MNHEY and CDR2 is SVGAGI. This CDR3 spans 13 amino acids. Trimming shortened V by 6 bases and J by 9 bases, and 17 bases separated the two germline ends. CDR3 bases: TGTGCCAGCAGAGACAGGCTAAACGGGGCCCAGTACTTC. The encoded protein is CASRDRLNGAQYF.

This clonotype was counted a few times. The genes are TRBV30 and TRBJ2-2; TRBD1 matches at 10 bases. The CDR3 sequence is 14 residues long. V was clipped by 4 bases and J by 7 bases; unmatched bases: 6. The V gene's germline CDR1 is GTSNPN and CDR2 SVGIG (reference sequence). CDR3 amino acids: CAWTGTGEGGELFF. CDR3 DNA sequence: TGTGCCTGGACCGGGACAGGGGAAGGCGGGGAGCTGTTTTTT.

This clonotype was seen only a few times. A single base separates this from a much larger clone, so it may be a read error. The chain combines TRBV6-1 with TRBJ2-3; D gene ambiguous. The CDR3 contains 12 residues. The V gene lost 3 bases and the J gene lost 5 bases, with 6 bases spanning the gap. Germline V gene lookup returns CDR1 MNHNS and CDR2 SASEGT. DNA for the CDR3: TGTGCCAGCAGTGAGATCATAGATACGCAGTATTTT. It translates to CASSEIIDTQYF.

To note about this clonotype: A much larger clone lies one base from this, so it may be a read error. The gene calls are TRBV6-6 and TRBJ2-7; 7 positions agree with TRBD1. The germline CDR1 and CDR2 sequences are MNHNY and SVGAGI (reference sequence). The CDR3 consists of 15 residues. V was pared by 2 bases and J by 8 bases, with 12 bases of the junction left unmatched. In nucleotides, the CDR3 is TGTGCCAGCAGTTACCTCACAGGGGTGAAGGGCCAGCAGTACTTC. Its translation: CASSYLTGVKGQQYF.

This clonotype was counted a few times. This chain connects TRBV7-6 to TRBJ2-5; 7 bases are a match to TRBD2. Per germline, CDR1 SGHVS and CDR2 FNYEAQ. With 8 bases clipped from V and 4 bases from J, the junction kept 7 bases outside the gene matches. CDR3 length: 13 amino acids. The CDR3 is CASRRGGAETQYF. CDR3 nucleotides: TGTGCCAGCCGTCGGGGAGGGGCAGAGACCCAGTACTTC.

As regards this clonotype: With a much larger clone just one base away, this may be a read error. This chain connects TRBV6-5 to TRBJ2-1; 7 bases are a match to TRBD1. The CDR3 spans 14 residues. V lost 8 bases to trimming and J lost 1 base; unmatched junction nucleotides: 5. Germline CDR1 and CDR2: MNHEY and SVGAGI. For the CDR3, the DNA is TGTGCCAGCCAGGGCAGGGGGTCCTACAATGAGCAGTTCTTC. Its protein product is CASQGRGSYNEQFF.

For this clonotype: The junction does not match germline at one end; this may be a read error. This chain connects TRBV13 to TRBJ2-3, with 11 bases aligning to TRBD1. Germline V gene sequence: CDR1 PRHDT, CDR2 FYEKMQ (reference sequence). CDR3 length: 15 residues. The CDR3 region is CASSPRTGGTDMQYF. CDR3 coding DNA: TGTGCCAGCAGCCCAAGGACAGGGGGCACAGATATGCAGTATTTT.

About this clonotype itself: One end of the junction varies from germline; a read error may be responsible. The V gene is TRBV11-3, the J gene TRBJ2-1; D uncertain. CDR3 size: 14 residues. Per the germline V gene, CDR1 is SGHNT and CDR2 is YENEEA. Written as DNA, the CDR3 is TGTGCCAGCAGCCAATGGAGCTCCTATAATGAGCAGTTCTTC. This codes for CASSQWSSYNEQFF.